This T cell receptor (beta chain) was recorded in a study of T cells in Graves' hyperthyroidism and ophthalmopathy. In the study overall: Any treatment followed the collection of peripheral blood at initial diagnosis. Study findings and constraints: A 13 V-J signature model discriminated ophthalmopathy versus stable hyperthyroidism. Most clonotypes expanded in thyroid above 0.001 were likewise present in blood.

The sample holds many counts of this clonotype. Its antigen is not known. Diagnostic decisions used clinical symptoms, serum thyroxine and TRAb, thyroid ultrasound and orbital computed tomography. Amplified TCR beta CDR3 regions derived from RNA transcripts. The TCR CDR3 first-round RT-PCR relied on the HTBI primer set. TCRdb reprocessed the multiplex PCR reads via MiXCR and lists one record per CDR3 protein. Of approximately 400,000 distinct CDR3 sequences in the sample, approximately 15% were seen once. Sequences were obtained from blood. The sequence was obtained from a woman aged 60-75 years with Graves' hyperthyroidism.

CDR3 bases: TGTGCCAGCAGTGAAGCGAGCACTGATGAAAAACTGTTTTTT. It translates to CASSEASTDEKLFF. The chain recombines TRBV6-1 with TRBJ1-4; D uncertain. The V end lost 0 bases, the J end lost 6 bases, and 8 bases lay between the germline ends. This CDR3 is 14 amino acids long. CDR1 and CDR2 from the germline V gene are MNHNS and SASEGT.